This TCR beta chain was captured in a study of Ad26.COV2.S vaccination and SARS-CoV-2 variants. About the study: The study gave Ad26.COV2.S intramuscularly, once or twice 56 days apart.

Repertoires were generated with immunoSEQ multiplex PCR, while TCRdb's copy carries only in-frame clones and drops some. The table has about 460,000 clones, nearly 90% seen once. Regarding treatment: about 20 received Ad26.COV2.S at low or high dose, single or two shots; about 5 received placebo; per-sample allocation not given. Following the first vaccine or placebo injection, samples were taken on day 63. Wuhan-strain SARS-CoV-2 spike was expressed by the Ad26 vector that made up the vaccine. This clone was observed once. With 6 bases removed from V and 8 bases from J, the gap between germline ends came to 18 bases. Germline V gives CDR1 SGHRS, CDR2 YFSETQ. This CDR3 region has 14 residues.

The specimen was peripheral blood, collected in a trial of Ad26.COV2.S vaccine versus placebo. V is TRBV5-1 and J is TRBJ2-1; D tentatively reads TRBD1 or TRBD2 (5 bases each). The sequence derives from a person between 18 and 59 years old who received the Ad26.COV2.S COVID-19 vaccine or a placebo. In nucleotides, the CDR3 is TGCGCCAGCACCTTAGGGGACGGTATCGATGAGCAGTTCTTC. Amino acids: CASTLGDGIDEQFF.